These 30 T cell receptor beta chains came from one sample sequenced in a study of CD8 T cells in Susac syndrome. A quantity of about 0.5 to 1 ug RNA underwent reverse transcription using random hexamers. TCRdb itself ran the immunoSEQ multiplex PCR reads through MiXCR, one entry per CDR3 protein. The sample lists approximately 110,000 distinct CDR3 sequences, roughly 93% occurring once. Sequenced: CD8+ T cells from PBMCs. These receptor sequences come from a human donor with multiple sclerosis.

The chain is built from TRBV5-1 and TRBJ2-1; 11 nucleotides line up with TRBD2. Looked up from germline, CDR1 is SGHRS and CDR2 is YFSETQ. The V and J ends lost 3 bases and 3 bases, in that order; junction bases with no gene match: 5. The length of the CDR3 is 16 residues. The CDR3 DNA is TGCGCCAGCAGCTGGGGCGGGACTAGCGGCTACAATGAGCAGTTCTTC. This encodes CASSWGGTSGYNEQFF.

The rearrangement uses TRBV13 and TRBJ2-5; TRBD1 might be the D (6 bases). CDR3 size: 14 residues. Per germline, CDR1 PRHDT and CDR2 FYEKMQ (reference sequence). Trimming stripped 8 bases from V and 0 bases from J, with 13 bases between. The CDR3 nucleotides are TGTGCCAGCGGGAGAGGGACAAACCAAGAGACCCAGTACTTC. It codes for CASGRGTNQETQYF.

The gene calls are TRBV20-1 and TRBJ2-7, with 7 nucleotides matching TRBD1. Germline V gene sequence: CDR1 DFQATT, CDR2 SNEGSKA (reference sequence). The CDR3 runs to 13 residues. The V gene end was trimmed by 6 bases and the J gene end by 1 base; junction bases not matched to a gene: 6. For the CDR3, the DNA is TGCAGTGCCCATGGACAGGAATCCTACGAGCAGTACTTC. As protein: CSAHGQESYEQYF.

The chain has TRBV7-6 and TRBJ2-1; the match to TRBD1 covers 7 bases. Germline V CDR1 and CDR2: SGHVS, FNYEAQ. V lost 4 bases and J lost 0; bases outside the gene matches: 3. CDR3 length: 15 residues. The CDR3 region has the DNA TGTGCCAGCAGCTCACACAGGGGCTCCTACAATGAGCAGTTCTTC. Amino acid sequence: CASSSHRGSYNEQFF.

This clonotype was seen only once. The chain has TRBV27 and TRBJ2-1; 8 bases fit TRBD1. V was pared by 4 bases and J by 4 bases, with 6 bases of the junction left unmatched. This CDR3 has 15 amino acids. Looked up from germline, CDR1 is MNHEY and CDR2 is SMNVEV (reference sequence). The CDR3 loop reads CASSSTDREYNEQFF. The CDR3, as DNA: TGTGCCAGCAGTTCGACGGACAGGGAGTACAATGAGCAGTTCTTC.

The chain couples TRBV4-1 to TRBJ1-1; perhaps TRBD1 as D (5 bases). Germline loops: CDR1 MGHRA, CDR2 YSYEKL. This CDR3 has 17 amino acids. Trimming took off 0 bases at V and 1 base at J, with 15 bases between the two ends. The CDR3 protein is CASSQDLVPGRNTEAFF. In DNA, the CDR3 is TGCGCCAGCAGCCAAGATCTGGTACCAGGGCGGAACACTGAAGCTTTCTTT.

This clonotype was found a few times. The chain has TRBV4-1 and TRBJ1-2; D not certain. CDR1 and CDR2 from the germline V gene are MGHRA and YSYEKL. The CDR3 has 14 residues. With 0 bases removed from V and 2 bases from J, the gap between germline ends came to 7 bases. CDR3 sequence reads: CASSQDPGNYGYTF. CDR3 DNA sequence: TGCGCCAGCAGCCAAGATCCCGGGAACTATGGCTACACCTTC.

The CDR3 here is CAISPSPGETDTQYF. The CDR3 DNA follows: TGTGCCATCAGTCCCAGTCCAGGGGAGACAGATACGCAGTATTTT. This chain uses TRBV10-3 with TRBJ2-3, with D maybe TRBD1 (6 bases). Germline V lookup: CDR1 ENHRY, CDR2 SYGVKD. V was shortened by 5 bases and J by 3 bases, with 15 bases between the two germline ends. The length of the CDR3 is 15 residues.

The DNA of the CDR3 is TGCGCCACCCAAGGGGCTAGCGGGGAGTACGTC. As protein: CATQGASGEYV. This chain joins TRBV5-1 and TRBJ2-7; 9 bases align to TRBD2. Germline V gene data show CDR1 as SGHRS and CDR2 as YFSETQ. The trim removed 9 bases at V and 11 bases at J, leaving 9 bases unmatched. CDR3 size: 11 residues.

The count of this clonotype is one. The genes are TRBV24-1 and TRBJ2-2; D ambiguous. CDR3 length: 11 residues. In germline, CDR1 is KGHDR, CDR2 SFDVKD. The V and J ends lost 7 bases and 7 bases respectively, with 6 bases between them. The CDR3 protein is CATRGIGELFF. The CDR3 DNA follows: TGTGCCACCAGGGGGATCGGGGAGCTGTTTTTT.

The gene calls are TRBV7-4 and TRBJ2-7, with a possible D match to TRBD2 (6 bases). In germline, CDR1 is SGHVT, CDR2 SQSDAQ. The CDR3 spans 15 residues. V was cut by 3 bases and J by 7 bases, with 19 bases left in between. DNA of the CDR3: TGTGCCAGCAGCTTCTCACTAGCCGACCTTTGGGAGCAGTACGTC. This encodes CASSFSLADLWEQYV.

J is TRBJ1-3 and V is TRBV6-6, with D perhaps TRBD1 (5 bases). The CDR3 is made up of 15 amino acids. From germline, CDR1 is MNHNY and CDR2 SVGAGI (reference sequence). The V and J ends lost 5 bases and 4 bases respectively, with 15 bases between them. CDR3 loop: CASSQRQGAGNTIYF. The CDR3 DNA follows: TGTGCCAGCAGTCAACGTCAGGGAGCGGGAAACACCATATATTTT.

The chain uses TRBV5-1 and TRBJ2-7; the D call may be TRBD1 or TRBD2 (6 bases each). The CDR3 consists of 16 residues. The V and J ends lost 0 bases and 1 base respectively, with 14 bases between them. CDR1 and CDR2 (germline): SGHRS, YFSETQ. The CDR3, as DNA: TGCGCCAGCAGCTTGGAGAGGGGGGACAAGTCCTACGAGCAGTACTTC. Translating gives CASSLERGDKSYEQYF.

The chain joins TRBV10-2 to TRBJ2-1, with D possibly matching TRBD2 (6 bases). Trimming left V 8 bases short and J 4 bases short, with 18 bases between. The germline CDR1 and CDR2 sequences are WSHSY and SAAADI. This CDR3 comprises 15 residues. This chain's CDR3 is CASASGRSLYNEQFF. In DNA form, the CDR3 reads TGCGCCAGCGCCTCCGGGAGATCACTTTACAATGAGCAGTTCTTC.

The genes are TRBV7-9 and TRBJ1-2, with D maybe TRBD1 (6 bases). The CDR3 is 12 amino acids. Trimming left V 11 bases short and J 2 bases short, with 12 bases between. From germline, CDR1 is SEHNR and CDR2 FQNEAQ (reference sequence). The CDR3 DNA follows: TGTGCCGGCACCACAGGGAACTATGGCTACACCTTC. It is translated as CAGTTGNYGYTF.

V gene TRBV24-1 combines with J gene TRBJ2-1; 8 nucleotides match TRBD2. The V and J ends lost 3 bases and 3 bases, in that order; junction bases with no gene match: 12. The CDR3 runs to 18 residues. Germline-derived CDR1 and CDR2 are KGHDR and SFDVKD. The CDR3 DNA is TGTGCCACCAGTGATATGAAGCGGAGGGCGGGAGGCTACAATGAGCAGTTCTTC. Its protein product is CATSDMKRRAGGYNEQFF.

This sequence joins TRBV4-1 and TRBJ1-2; the D gene is possibly TRBD1 (6 bases). Trimming removed 0 bases from V and 0 bases from J, with 14 bases in between. Germline V gene data show CDR1 as MGHRA and CDR2 as YSYEKL. This CDR3 is built from 17 residues. CDR3 sequence: CASSQDAPRGANYGYTF. The DNA for the CDR3 is TGCGCCAGCAGCCAAGATGCGCCGAGGGGGGCTAACTATGGCTACACCTTC.

This chain connects TRBV29-1 to TRBJ2-7; D perhaps matches TRBD1 (6 bases). Germline V gene sequence: CDR1 SQVTM, CDR2 ANQGSEA. V lost 2 bases and J 6 bases, leaving 11 bases between the germline ends. The CDR3 loop spans 12 amino acids. The CDR3 nucleotides read TGCAGCGTTGAATACGGGACACCCGAGCAGTACTTC. Translated, it gives CSVEYGTPEQYF.

The J gene is TRBJ2-5, the V gene TRBV7-9, with no clear D. The V end lost 3 bases, the J end lost 2 bases, and 10 bases lay between the germline ends. This CDR3 contains 14 residues. Per the germline V gene, CDR1 is SEHNR and CDR2 is FQNEAQ (reference sequence). This CDR3 reads CASSFPYRQETQYF. The CDR3 DNA reads as TGTGCCAGCAGCTTTCCATATCGGCAAGAGACCCAGTACTTC.

The chain has TRBV6-6 and TRBJ1-4, with D unclear. CDR3 length: 12 residues. CDR1 and CDR2 from the germline V gene are MNHNY and SVGAGI (reference sequence). V was clipped by 2 bases and J by 8 bases, with 6 bases between them. The CDR3 loop is CASSYPQEKLFF. The CDR3, as DNA: TGTGCCAGCAGTTACCCCCAGGAAAAACTGTTTTTT.

J is TRBJ1-5 and V is TRBV27, with no clear D. Germline V CDR1 and CDR2: MNHEY, SMNVEV (reference sequence). Trimming took off 0 bases at V and 0 bases at J, with 6 bases between the two ends. CDR3 length: 15 amino acids. In nucleotides, the CDR3 is TGTGCCAGCAGTTTATCCGGTTATAGCAATCAGCCCCAGCATTTT. It codes for CASSLSGYSNQPQHF.

V usage is TRBV15 and J usage is TRBJ1-5; D is unclear. The CDR3 runs 14 residues. V lost 0 bases and J lost 11, with 14 bases in between. Germline CDR1 is LNHNV and CDR2 is YYDKDF (reference sequence). Here the CDR3 DNA reads TGTGCCACCAGCAGAGACGGCCCAAGCAAGGCCCAGCATTTT. Protein: CATSRDGPSKAQHF.

For this clonotype: At one end, the junction sequence differs from germline, possibly due to a read error. This sequence joins TRBV14 and TRBJ1-1; D remains ambiguous. The CDR3 totals 10 residues. Germline loops: CDR1 SGHDN, CDR2 FVKESK. The CDR3 nucleotides read TGTGCCAGCAGCCATTTAGGCCGGGGCTTT. Translation: CASSHLGRGF.

V and J are TRBV7-9 and TRBJ2-7; no firm D call. Germline CDR1 is SEHNR and CDR2 is FQNEAQ (reference sequence). This CDR3 spans 14 amino acids. V gave up 5 bases and J gave up 0 bases, with 11 bases separating them. The CDR3 coding sequence is TGTGCCAGCAGCGATGCCCTCGACTCCTACGAGCAGTACGTC. It encodes CASSDALDSYEQYV.

The gene calls are TRBV4-2 and TRBJ1-2; 8 nucleotides agree with TRBD1. This CDR3 has 16 residues. V lost 0 bases to trimming and J lost 4 bases; unmatched junction nucleotides: 7. The germline V gene has CDR1 LGHNA and CDR2 YNFKEQ. The CDR3, as DNA: TGTGCCAGCAGCCAAGAAAGGGACAGGCCCCTCTATGGCTACACCTTC. Its protein product is CASSQERDRPLYGYTF.

The count of this clonotype is one. The rearrangement joins TRBV29-1 to TRBJ2-6; a weak D match, TRBD2 (6 bases). Looked up from germline, CDR1 is SQVTM and CDR2 is ANQGSEA. Trimming cost V 5 bases and J 2 bases, with 13 bases left between them. The CDR3 covers 15 residues. The CDR3 sequence: CSVTTSSPGANVLTF. For the CDR3, the DNA is TGCAGCGTTACGACTAGTTCCCCTGGGGCCAACGTCCTGACTTTC.

The chain joins TRBV4-1 to TRBJ2-7; 9 bases are shared with TRBD1. Germline-derived CDR1 and CDR2 are MGHRA and YSYEKL. V shed 3 bases, J shed 2 bases, and the junction held 2 bases outside the gene matches. CDR3 length equals 14 residues. The CDR3 region is CASSQTGGPYEQYF. Here the CDR3 DNA reads TGCGCCAGCAGCCAGACAGGGGGGCCCTACGAGCAGTACTTC.

Only one count was recorded for this clonotype. This sequence joins TRBV4-1 and TRBJ1-6; D is undetermined. Trimming cost V 0 bases and J 9 bases, with 9 bases left between them. The germline CDR1 and CDR2 sequences are MGHRA and YSYEKL. The length of the CDR3 is 14 residues. The DNA of the CDR3 is TGCGCCAGCAGCCAAGAACCGCGCGGTTCACCCCTCCACTTT. Translation gives CASSQEPRGSPLHF.

This clonotype has just one count. CDR3 sequence: CASSFSPGELFF. CDR3 nucleotides: TGTGCCAGCAGCTTCTCCCCCGGGGAGCTGTTTTTT. The chain is built from TRBV7-9 and TRBJ2-2; D remains ambiguous. The CDR3 contains 12 residues. CDR1 is SEHNR, CDR2 FQNEAQ, per germline (reference sequence). V was clipped by 3 bases and J by 6 bases, with 5 bases between them.

CDR3 protein: CASSEGETQYF. CDR3 DNA sequence: TGTGCCAGCAGCGAGGGAGAGACCCAGTACTTC. The rearrangement links TRBV9 to TRBJ2-5; D uncertain. There are 11 residues in the CDR3. From germline, CDR1 is SGDLS and CDR2 YYNGEE. V was trimmed by 3 bases and J by 4 bases, leaving 4 bases between them.